These 30 T cell receptor beta chains were all obtained from the same sample, sequenced in a study of T-cell memory formation after mild COVID-19 (dated by TCRdb to about 2021). Library construction relied on 5' RACE. The run used an Illumina NovaSeq 6000. TCRdb reanalyzed the raw reads on its own, using fastp at Q25 for trimming and MiXCR for clone calling, and kept in-frame beta chains. Under each unique CDR3 protein, matching rows form one entry showing the most common genes and DNA. The table for this sample lists around 500,000 distinct CDR3 sequences; approximately 18% of them were counted only once. Jointly, the top ten make up 9% to 15% of the sample. Sequencing was performed on PBMCs or a T cell subset sorted from them (not recorded which). The receptors stem from an adult woman who had mild COVID-19 (a few samples of this study predate the infection). The sample titles of this study are shuffled in the database, so cell type and time point are left out; the donor was told from shared clones.

This clonotype was detected only a few times. This sequence joins TRBV18 and TRBJ1-2, with a weak D call TRBD1 (5 bases). Trimming shortened V by 5 bases and J by 4 bases, and 11 bases separated the two germline ends. This CDR3 contains 13 residues. Germline CDR1 and CDR2: KGHSH and LQKENI. The CDR3 spells CASSGANGYGYTF. CDR3 bases: TGTGCCAGCTCAGGGGCCAATGGCTATGGCTACACCTTC.

The V call is TRBV29-1, the J call TRBJ2-7; D may correspond to TRBD1 or TRBD2 (5 bases each). Germline CDR1 is SQVTM and CDR2 is ANQGSEA. With 4 bases removed from V and 2 bases from J, the gap between germline ends came to 9 bases. The CDR3 totals 12 residues. The CDR3 spells CSVVGETYEQYF. The CDR3 nucleotides read TGCAGCGTTGTGGGGGAAACCTACGAGCAGTACTTC.

The chain carries TRBV4-1 and TRBJ2-5, with TRBD2 matching 10 bases. Looked up from germline, CDR1 is MGHRA and CDR2 is YSYEKL. V lost 0 bases to trimming and J lost 3 bases; unmatched junction nucleotides: 4. The CDR3 is 16 residues long. The CDR3 nucleotides are TGCGCCAGCAGCCAAGATGACAGCGGGGGGGAAGAGACCCAGTACTTC. This sequence encodes CASSQDDSGGEETQYF.

The chain has TRBV12-3 or TRBV12-4 and TRBJ2-5; D remains unclear. The V gene lost 3 bases and the J gene lost 7 bases, with 12 bases spanning the gap. The CDR3 runs to 13 residues. Here the CDR3 reads CASSLNEVGTQYF. DNA for the CDR3: TGTGCCAGCAGTTTGAATGAGGTCGGGACCCAGTACTTC.

The sample holds a few counts of this clonotype. The gene calls are TRBV7-3 and TRBJ1-1; tentatively, D is TRBD1 (6 bases). Per germline, CDR1 SGHTA and CDR2 FQGTGA. The CDR3 totals 14 residues. Deletions cut 2 bases from V and 6 bases from J, with 13 bases between. CDR3 nucleotide sequence: TGTGCCAGCAGCTTAGGCCCCGGGACATCTGAAGCTTTCTTT. It specifies CASSLGPGTSEAFF.

The chain links TRBV9 to TRBJ2-3, with a weak D call TRBD1 (5 bases). This CDR3 spans 12 amino acids. The germline gives CDR1 SGDLS, CDR2 YYNGEE. V shed 4 bases and J shed 4 bases, with 7 bases lying between them. CDR3 bases: TGTGCCAGCAGCAAAGGGGCAGATACGCAGTATTTT. Protein: CASSKGADTQYF.

This clonotype was recorded a few times. The J gene is TRBJ1-2, the V gene TRBV7-9; D is possibly TRBD1 (5 bases). The CDR3 contains 14 residues. V shed 4 bases and J shed 3 bases, with 12 bases lying between them. CDR1 and CDR2 (germline): SEHNR, FQNEAQ (reference sequence). This chain's CDR3 is CASSSGRKYYGYTF. The CDR3, as DNA: TGTGCCAGCAGCTCAGGGAGGAAGTACTATGGCTACACCTTC. Full variable domain (missing parts from reference TRBV7-9 and TRBJ1-2): DTGVSQNPRHKITKRGQNVTFRCDPISEHNRLYWYRQTLGQGPEFLTYFQNEAQLEKSRLLSDRFSAERPKGSFSTLEIQRTEQGDSAMYLCASSSGRKYYGYTFGSGTRLTVV.

This clonotype was seen a handful of times. This chain connects TRBV2 to TRBJ2-3; 7 bases are shared with TRBD1. The V gene's germline CDR1 is SNHLY and CDR2 FYNNEI. The ends lost 2 bases at V and 2 bases at J; junction bases unmatched: 7. CDR3 length: 16 residues. The CDR3 sequence is CASSEQGVGFTDTQYF. CDR3 nucleotide sequence: TGTGCCAGCAGTGAACAGGGGGTAGGGTTCACAGATACGCAGTATTTT.

The chain carries TRBV3-1 and TRBJ2-3; D is possibly TRBD1 or TRBD2 (6 bases each). This CDR3 has 17 amino acids. Germline values: CDR1 LGHDT, CDR2 YNNKEL (reference sequence). V gave up 4 bases and J gave up 6 bases, with 23 bases separating them. CDR3 sequence (DNA): TGTGCCAGCAGCCTTGTAGGGGGTAAGACGGCGGGGGATACGCAGTATTTT. Translated: CASSLVGGKTAGDTQYF.

This rearrangement joins TRBV5-1 to TRBJ2-1, with TRBD1 identical over 10 bases. The CDR3 runs 16 residues. The germline gives CDR1 SGHRS, CDR2 YFSETQ. Losses at the gene ends were 3 bases for V and 9 bases for J; bases not matched to a gene: 12. The CDR3 here is CASSSSGTGESIEQFF. The CDR3 DNA reads as TGCGCCAGCAGCTCGTCCGGGACAGGGGAGTCGATTGAGCAGTTCTTC.

V gene TRBV12-3 or TRBV12-4 combines with J gene TRBJ2-7; TRBD1 matches 9 bases. The V segment lost 6 bases and the J segment 1 base; nucleotides outside the gene matches: 10. CDR3 length equals 16 residues. The CDR3 is CASSDPGQGGSYEQYF. The CDR3 DNA sequence: TGTGCCAGCAGCGATCCGGGACAGGGCGGATCCTACGAGCAGTACTTC.

This chain connects TRBV20-1 to TRBJ1-3; D remains ambiguous. Germline-derived CDR1 and CDR2 are DFQATT and SNEGSKA (reference sequence). Deletions cut 6 bases from V and 0 bases from J, with 18 bases between. CDR3 length: 16 residues. In DNA form, the CDR3 reads TGCAGTGCCTCGCCTTGGGAGGCAGCCTCTGGAAACACCATATATTTT. This translates into CSASPWEAASGNTIYF.

At least ten counts were recorded for this clonotype. The chain recombines TRBV30 with TRBJ1-1; D remains ambiguous. This CDR3 has 15 residues. CDR1 and CDR2 from the germline V gene are GTSNPN and SVGIG (reference sequence). Trimming took 0 bases from V and 5 from J, leaving 16 bases between them. In DNA, the CDR3 is TGTGCCTGGAGTGTAATGAACGCTTTGGAGACTGAAGCTTTCTTT. Its translation: CAWSVMNALETEAFF.

There are a few counts of this clonotype. The chain has TRBV7-9 and TRBJ1-4, with 9 nucleotides matching TRBD1. Germline-derived CDR1 and CDR2 are SEHNR and FQNEAQ (reference sequence). V dropped 4 bases and J dropped 8; count of bases not matched to a gene: 8. CDR3 length equals 15 residues. The CDR3 nucleotides are TGTGCCAGCAGCTGGACGACAGGGGGGGACGAAAAACTGTTTTTT. Its translation is CASSWTTGGDEKLFF.

This clonotype was counted a few times. The chain joins TRBV18 to TRBJ2-5, with TRBD2 matching over 8 bases. CDR3 length: 15 amino acids. V trimming: 3 bases; J trimming: 4 bases; junction bases outside the gene matches: 7. From germline, CDR1 is KGHSH and CDR2 LQKENI. CDR3 loop: CASSPYSGRVETQYF. The CDR3 DNA reads TGTGCCAGCTCACCGTACAGCGGGAGAGTAGAGACCCAGTACTTC. Combining the CDR3 with reference TRBV18 and TRBJ2-5 gives the whole variable domain NAGVMQNPRHLVRRRGQEARLRCSPMKGHSHVYWYRQLPEEGLKFMVYLQKENIIDESGMPKERFSAEFPKEGPSILRIQQVVRGDSAAYFCASSPYSGRVETQYFGPGTRLLVL.

This clonotype appeared many times. V is TRBV3-1 and J is TRBJ2-3; possibly TRBD1 for D (5 bases). The V gene's germline CDR1 is LGHDT and CDR2 YNNKEL (reference sequence). This CDR3 spans 16 amino acids. V was clipped by 0 bases and J by 2 bases, with 12 bases between them. In nucleotides, the CDR3 is TGTGCCAGCAGCCAAGAAACAGGATCTTACACAGATACGCAGTATTTT. It encodes CASSQETGSYTDTQYF.

Regarding this clonotype: At one of its ends the junction is not consistent with the germline gene, which may arise from a read error. The chain is built from TRBV3-1 and TRBJ2-7; D gene unclear. In germline, CDR1 is LGHDT, CDR2 YNNKEL (reference sequence). The length of the CDR3 is 12 residues. CDR3: CASSQDNRDLVF. The DNA of the CDR3 is TGTGCCAGCAGCCAAGACAACCGAGACCTCGTATTC.

This clonotype has more than one count but fewer than ten. The V and J genes are TRBV5-1 and TRBJ2-3; 8 bases are shared with TRBD2. The CDR3 is 14 amino acids. With 4 bases clipped from V and 4 bases from J, the junction kept 5 bases outside the gene matches. The V gene's germline CDR1 is SGHRS and CDR2 YFSETQ. CDR3 in amino acids: CASSPGTSADTQYF. The CDR3 coding sequence is TGCGCCAGCAGCCCGGGGACTAGTGCAGATACGCAGTATTTT.

In this sample, this clonotype turned up many times. This chain uses TRBV7-3 with TRBJ1-1; 9 positions agree with TRBD1. Per the germline V gene, CDR1 is SGHTA and CDR2 is FQGTGA. Trimming removed 5 bases from V and 4 bases from J; junction bases left unmatched: 17. The CDR3 is 18 amino acids. The CDR3: CASSAKPTGQGQSTEAFF. DNA of the CDR3: TGTGCCAGCAGCGCGAAACCCACGGGACAGGGTCAGAGCACTGAAGCTTTCTTT.

The J gene is TRBJ1-1, the V gene TRBV7-9, with D possibly matching TRBD1 (5 bases). Looked up from germline, CDR1 is SEHNR and CDR2 is FQNEAQ (reference sequence). The ends were cut back, 4 bases at V and 5 bases at J, with 11 bases in the middle. CDR3 length equals 13 residues. The CDR3 region is CASSSQGWTEAFF. Here the CDR3 DNA reads TGTGCCAGCAGCTCCCAGGGATGGACTGAAGCTTTCTTT.

This clonotype was counted a few times. The J gene is TRBJ2-3, the V gene TRBV5-1; 8 positions match TRBD2. CDR1 and CDR2 from the germline V gene are SGHRS and YFSETQ. J was trimmed by 0 bases and V by 0 bases; bases with no gene match: 3. This CDR3 has 16 amino acids. CDR3 nucleotides: TGCGCCAGCAGCTTGGATAGCGGGGCTAGCACAGATACGCAGTATTTT. Translation: CASSLDSGASTDTQYF.

V usage is TRBV4-1 and J usage is TRBJ2-7, with D uncertain. Trimming stripped 0 bases from V and 3 bases from J, with 6 bases between. This CDR3 has 13 residues. CDR1 and CDR2 from the germline V gene are MGHRA and YSYEKL. The chain's CDR3 is CASSQDYYYEQYF. The CDR3 region has the DNA TGCGCCAGCAGCCAAGATTACTACTACGAGCAGTACTTC.

The chain recombines TRBV6-2 or TRBV6-3 with TRBJ2-1; no clear D. V lost 8 bases and J lost 8, with 13 bases in between. CDR1 and CDR2 (germline): MNHEY, SVGEGT. This CDR3 spans 12 amino acids. CDR3 amino acids: CASSPQNDEQFF. Here the CDR3 DNA reads TGTGCCAGCTCCCCGCAAAACGATGAGCAGTTCTTC.

This clonotype occurred a few times. V gene TRBV9 combines with J gene TRBJ2-7; 10 bases align to TRBD1. The V and J ends lost 5 bases and 0 bases, in that order; junction bases with no gene match: 2. The length of the CDR3 is 14 residues. CDR1 and CDR2 (germline): SGDLS, YYNGEE. The DNA of the CDR3 is TGTGCCAGCAGTCGGACAGGGGGCTCCTACGAGCAGTACTTC. Translated: CASSRTGGSYEQYF. Full variable domain (outside the CDR3, taken from reference TRBV9 and TRBJ2-7): DSGVTQTPKHLITATGQRVTLRCSPRSGDLSVYWYQQSLDQGLQFLIQYYNGEERAKGNILERFSAQQFPDLHSELNLSSLELGDSALYFCASSRTGGSYEQYFGPGTRLTVT.

CDR3 DNA: TGTGCCAGCTCACCGGCAGCAGGACAGCCCCAGCATTTT. This translates into CASSPAAGQPQHF. The chain has TRBV18 and TRBJ1-5, with unresolved D. The CDR3 extends over 13 amino acids. The V and J ends lost 3 bases and 7 bases respectively, with 10 bases between them. Germline V CDR1 and CDR2: KGHSH, LQKENI. The full variable domain, its missing parts supplied by reference TRBV18 and TRBJ1-5, is NAGVMQNPRHLVRRRGQEARLRCSPMKGHSHVYWYRQLPEEGLKFMVYLQKENIIDESGMPKERFSAEFPKEGPSILRIQQVVRGDSAAYFCASSPAAGQPQHFGDGTRLSIL.

This clonotype was counted a few times. The V and J genes are TRBV5-1 and TRBJ2-1; 11 bases fit TRBD1. CDR1 SGHRS and CDR2 YFSETQ come from the germline V gene. The CDR3 loop spans 14 amino acids. J lost 7 bases, V lost 4 bases, and 4 bases had no gene match. The CDR3 region has the DNA TGCGCCAGCAGCACCGGGACAGGGGGGAATGAGCAGTTCTTC. Its translation: CASSTGTGGNEQFF. The full variable domain, rest sourced from reference TRBV5-1 and TRBJ2-1, is KAGVTQTPRYLIKTRGQQVTLSCSPISGHRSVSWYQQTPGQGLQFLFEYFSETQRNKGNFPGRFSGRQFSNSRSEMNVSTLELGDSALYLCASSTGTGGNEQFFGPGTRLTVL.

This clonotype came up many times. V gene TRBV7-9 combines with J gene TRBJ2-7; no clear D. The V and J ends lost 5 bases and 0 bases respectively, with 8 bases between them. The CDR3 sequence is 13 residues long. Germline CDR1 is SEHNR and CDR2 is FQNEAQ (reference sequence). CDR3 in DNA: TGTGCCAGCAGCCAGTCCGGCTCCTACGAGCAGTACTTC. Its protein product is CASSQSGSYEQYF.

V is TRBV20-1 and J is TRBJ2-5; 8 bases map to TRBD1. The V gene end was trimmed by 3 bases and the J gene end by 6 bases; junction bases not matched to a gene: 12. The germline V gene encodes CDR1 DFQATT and CDR2 SNEGSKA (reference sequence). CDR3 length: 15 residues. CDR3 sequence: CSASPDRGRLKTQYF. The DNA of the CDR3 is TGCAGTGCTAGCCCCGACAGGGGCCGACTTAAGACCCAGTACTTC.

This clonotype was detected a few times. The rearrangement links TRBV7-6 to TRBJ2-3, with 12 bases that match TRBD2. The CDR3 totals 17 residues. With V trimmed by 5 bases and J by 0 bases, 6 bases remained unmatched. Germline V CDR1 and CDR2: SGHVS, FNYEAQ. CDR3 sequence (DNA): TGTGCCAGCAGCCTGACTAGCGGGAGCGCTAGCACAGATACGCAGTATTTT. Protein product: CASSLTSGSASTDTQYF.

The gene calls are TRBV20-1 and TRBJ1-1; possibly TRBD1 for D (6 bases). CDR3 length: 12 residues. Germline CDR1 DFQATT, CDR2 SNEGSKA (reference sequence). The ends were cut back, 5 bases at V and 4 bases at J, with 11 bases in the middle. CDR3 bases: TGCAGTGCTGGGGACACGTCCACTGAAGCTTTCTTT. Residues: CSAGDTSTEAFF.